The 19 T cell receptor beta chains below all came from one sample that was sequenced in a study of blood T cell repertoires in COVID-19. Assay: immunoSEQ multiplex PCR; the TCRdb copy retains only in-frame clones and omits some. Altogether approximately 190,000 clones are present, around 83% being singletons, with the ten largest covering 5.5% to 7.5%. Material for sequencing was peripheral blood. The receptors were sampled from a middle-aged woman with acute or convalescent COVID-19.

The CDR3: CASSFAARGYGYTF. CDR3 sequence (DNA): TGTGCCAGCAGTTTTGCCGCTCGGGGCTATGGCTACACCTTC. The J gene is TRBJ1-2, the V gene TRBV6-5; no definite D call. Between the trimmed V and J ends, which lost 4 bases and 4 bases, there was a span of 13 bases. Germline V lookup: CDR1 MNHEY, CDR2 SVGAGI. The CDR3 spans 14 residues.

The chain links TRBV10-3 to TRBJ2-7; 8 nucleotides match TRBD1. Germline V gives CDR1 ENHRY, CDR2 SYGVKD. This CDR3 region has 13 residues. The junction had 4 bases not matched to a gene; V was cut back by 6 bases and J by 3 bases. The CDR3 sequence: CAISEDRVYEQYF. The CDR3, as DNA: TGTGCCATCAGCGAGGACAGGGTCTACGAGCAGTACTTC.

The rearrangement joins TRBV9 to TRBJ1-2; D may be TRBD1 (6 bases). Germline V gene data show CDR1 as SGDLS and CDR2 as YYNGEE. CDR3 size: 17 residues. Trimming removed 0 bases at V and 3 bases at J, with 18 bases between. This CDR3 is CASSVGPERGGHYGYTF. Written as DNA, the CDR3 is TGTGCCAGCAGCGTAGGGCCAGAGAGGGGGGGCCACTATGGCTACACCTTC.

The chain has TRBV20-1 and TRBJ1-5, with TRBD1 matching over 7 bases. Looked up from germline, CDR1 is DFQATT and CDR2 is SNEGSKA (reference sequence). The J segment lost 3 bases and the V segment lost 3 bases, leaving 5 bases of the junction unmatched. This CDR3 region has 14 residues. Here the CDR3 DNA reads TGCAGTGCTAGTAAGGGGGCCCTCAATCAGCCCCAGCATTTT. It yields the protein CSASKGALNQPQHF.

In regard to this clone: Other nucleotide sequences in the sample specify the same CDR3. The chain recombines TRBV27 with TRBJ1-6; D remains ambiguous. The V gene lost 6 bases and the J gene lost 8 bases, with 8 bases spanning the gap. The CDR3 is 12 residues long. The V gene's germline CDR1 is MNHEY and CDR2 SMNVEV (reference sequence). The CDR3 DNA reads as TGTGCCAGCAGACGAGGCGATTCACCCCTCCACTTT. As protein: CASRRGDSPLHF.

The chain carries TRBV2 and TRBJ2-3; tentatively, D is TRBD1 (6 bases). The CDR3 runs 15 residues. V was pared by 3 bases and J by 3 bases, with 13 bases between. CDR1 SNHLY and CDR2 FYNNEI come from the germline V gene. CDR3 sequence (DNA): TGTGCCAGCAGTGATTTGGGGGCTCGGACAGATACGCAGTATTTT. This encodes CASSDLGARTDTQYF.

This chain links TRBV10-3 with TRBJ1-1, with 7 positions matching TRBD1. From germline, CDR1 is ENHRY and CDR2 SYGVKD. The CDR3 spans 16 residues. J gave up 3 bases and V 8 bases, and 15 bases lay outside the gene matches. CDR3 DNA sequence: TGTGCCATCCGCCACGAACCTGAACAGGGGTACACTGAAGCTTTCTTT. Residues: CAIRHEPEQGYTEAFF.

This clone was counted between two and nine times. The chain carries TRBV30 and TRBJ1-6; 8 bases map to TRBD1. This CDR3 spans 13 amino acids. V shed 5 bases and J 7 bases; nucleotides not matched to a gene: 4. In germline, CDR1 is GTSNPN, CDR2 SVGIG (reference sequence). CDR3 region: CAWGQGGNSPLHF. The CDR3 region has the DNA TGTGCCTGGGGACAGGGTGGAAATTCACCCCTCCACTTT.

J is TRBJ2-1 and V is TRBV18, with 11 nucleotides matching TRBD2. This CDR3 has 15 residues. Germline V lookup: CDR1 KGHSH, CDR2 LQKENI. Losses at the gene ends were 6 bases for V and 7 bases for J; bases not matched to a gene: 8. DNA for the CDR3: TGTGCCAGCTCCACTAGCGGGGGCCTCCGGAATGAGCAGTTCTTC. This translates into CASSTSGGLRNEQFF.

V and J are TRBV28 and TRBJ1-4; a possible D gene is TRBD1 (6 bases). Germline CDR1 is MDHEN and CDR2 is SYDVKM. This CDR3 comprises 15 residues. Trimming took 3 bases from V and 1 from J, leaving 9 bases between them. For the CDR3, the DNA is TGTGCCAGCAGTTTCAGGGGCCTAACTAATGAAAAACTGTTTTTT. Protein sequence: CASSFRGLTNEKLFF.

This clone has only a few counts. CDR3 in DNA: TGTGCCAGCAGCATATCATTGGAGACTGAAGCTTTCTTT. Translating gives CASSISLETEAFF. The V gene is TRBV7-8, the J gene TRBJ1-1; D call uncertain. This CDR3 has 13 amino acids. V lost 5 bases and J lost 5, with 12 bases in between. Germline V gene data show CDR1 as SGHVS and CDR2 as FQNEAQ.

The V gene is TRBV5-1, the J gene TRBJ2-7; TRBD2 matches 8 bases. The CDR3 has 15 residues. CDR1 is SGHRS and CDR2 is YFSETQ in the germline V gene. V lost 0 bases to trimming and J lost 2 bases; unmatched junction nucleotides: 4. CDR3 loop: CASSLAAGGAYEQYF. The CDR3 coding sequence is TGCGCCAGCAGCTTGGCGGCCGGGGGGGCCTACGAGCAGTACTTC.

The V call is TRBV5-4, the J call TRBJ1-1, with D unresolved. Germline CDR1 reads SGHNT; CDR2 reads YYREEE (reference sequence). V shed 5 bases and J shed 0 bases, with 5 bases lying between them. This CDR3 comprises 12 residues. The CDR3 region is CASSRVNTEAFF. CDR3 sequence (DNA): TGTGCCAGCAGTCGGGTGAACACTGAAGCTTTCTTT.

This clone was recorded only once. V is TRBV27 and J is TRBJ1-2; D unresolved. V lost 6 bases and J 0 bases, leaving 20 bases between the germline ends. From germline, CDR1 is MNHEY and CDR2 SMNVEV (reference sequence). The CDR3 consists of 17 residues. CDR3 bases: TGTGCCAGCAGCCTCCGTAGATCCCTAGGCGCTAACTATGGCTACACCTTC. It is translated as CASSLRRSLGANYGYTF.

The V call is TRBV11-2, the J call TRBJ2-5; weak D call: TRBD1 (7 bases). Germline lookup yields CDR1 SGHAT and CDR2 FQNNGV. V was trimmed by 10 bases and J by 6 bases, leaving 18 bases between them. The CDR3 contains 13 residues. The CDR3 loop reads CATRGAGGQTQYF. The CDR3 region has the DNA TGTGCCACCAGGGGGGCAGGGGGGCAGACCCAGTACTTC. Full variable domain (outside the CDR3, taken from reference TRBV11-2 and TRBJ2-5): EAGVAQSPRYKIIEKRQSVAFWCNPISGHATLYWYQQILGQGPKLLIQFQNNGVVDDSQLPKDRFSAERLKGVDSTLKIQPAKLEDSAVYLCATRGAGGQTQYFGPGTRLLVL.

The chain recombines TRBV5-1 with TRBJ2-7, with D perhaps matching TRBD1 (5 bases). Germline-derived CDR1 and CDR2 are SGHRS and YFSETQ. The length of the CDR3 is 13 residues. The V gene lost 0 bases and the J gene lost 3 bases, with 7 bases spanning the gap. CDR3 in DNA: TGCGCCAGCAGCTTGGGACAGAACTACGAGCAGTACTTC. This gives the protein CASSLGQNYEQYF. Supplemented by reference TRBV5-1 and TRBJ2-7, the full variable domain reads KAGVTQTPRYLIKTRGQQVTLSCSPISGHRSVSWYQQTPGQGLQFLFEYFSETQRNKGNFPGRFSGRQFSNSRSEMNVSTLELGDSALYLCASSLGQNYEQYFGPGTRLTVT.

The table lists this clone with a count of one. CDR3 sequence reads: CASSLNSYGYTF. The CDR3 region has the DNA TGTGCCAGCAGCTTAAACAGCTATGGCTACACCTTC. This sequence joins TRBV12-3 or TRBV12-4 and TRBJ1-2; D call uncertain. V lost 6 bases, J lost 4 bases, and 9 bases lay in between. The CDR3 totals 12 residues.

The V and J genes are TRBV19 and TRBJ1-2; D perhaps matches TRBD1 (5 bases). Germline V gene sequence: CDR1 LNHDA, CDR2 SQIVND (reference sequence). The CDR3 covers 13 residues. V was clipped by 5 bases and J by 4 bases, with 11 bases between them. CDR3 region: CASSFRTTYGYTF. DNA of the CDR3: TGTGCCAGTAGTTTCCGGACAACCTATGGCTACACCTTC.

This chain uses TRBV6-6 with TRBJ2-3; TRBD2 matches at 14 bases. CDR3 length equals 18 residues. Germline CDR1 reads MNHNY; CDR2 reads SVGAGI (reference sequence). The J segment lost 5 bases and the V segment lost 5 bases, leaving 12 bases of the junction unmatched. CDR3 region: CASSPPGLAGDSQDTQYF. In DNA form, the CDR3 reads TGTGCCAGCAGTCCTCCGGGACTAGCGGGGGATTCTCAAGATACGCAGTATTTT.